This entry is about one T cell receptor beta chain. Its antigen remains unknown. V was shortened by 3 bases and J by 6 bases, with 11 bases between the two germline ends. The CDR3 contains 13 residues. Looked up from germline, CDR1 is MGHDK and CDR2 is SYGVNS. TCRdb itself ran the reads through MiXCR, one entry per CDR3 protein. Of hundreds of thousands of distinct CDR3 sequences listed, about 30% are singletons. The sample is drawn from a study of T cell repertoires in cytomegalovirus infection. Findings of the study overall: The study found HLA-C-restricted CMV-specific TCR beta clonotypes dominating the ex vivo response.

This sequence joins TRBV25-1 and TRBJ1-1; perhaps TRBD1 as D (5 bases). The receptor comes from a human donor in good health (CMV status not recorded). Some clones in this sample may be carry-over from other donors' samples. Sequencing used cultured CD8+ T cells from PBMCs, obtained from culture after CMV antigen stimulation. The CDR3 nucleotides are TGTGCCAGCAGTGAGGCGCCAGGGTCTGAAGCTTTCTTT. Amino acids: CASSEAPGSEAFF.